The text below deals with one TCR beta chain. The antigen remains unidentified. The CDR3 consists of 15 residues. V was clipped by 6 bases and J by 1 base, with 10 bases between them. Germline values: CDR1 MNHEY, CDR2 SVGAGI. Profiled with immunoSEQ multiplex PCR; TCRdb holds only in-frame clones, not every one. The sample comprises approximately 100,000 clones, 87% of which are singletons, and roughly 17% rests with the top ten. This sample was included in a study of identifying expanded T cells in peripheral blood. Regarding the study as a whole: Differentially abundant clones: 0.95 to 1.5 between replicates, 16.4 at approximately two weeks, less than 20 at four.

The sample was blood. The receptor was derived from a person aged 18-70 years in good health. The chain uses TRBV6-5 and TRBJ2-6; no clear D. The CDR3 bases are TGTGCCAGCAGCACCCTGGGGTCTGGGGCCAACGTCCTGACTTTC. As protein: CASSTLGSGANVLTF.